This TCR beta chain came from a study of CD4 T cells in relation to SARS-CoV-2 and coronaviruses. The study, taken as a whole, reports: Around 60% of donors had memory CD4+ clonotypes crossrecognizing SARS-CoV-2 and common cold coronavirus spike. Samples before the pandemic and after infection were not matched within any donor. Crossreactive clones expanded significantly less to SARS-CoV-2 than monoreactive clones.

Deep TCR-beta sequencing used DNA from uncultured naive and memory CD4+ T cells. Profiling relied on immunoSEQ multiplex PCR, and the TCRdb table lists in-frame clones only, not all of them. This table has 50,000 to 70,000 clones, about 90% appearing once. CDR1 and CDR2 (germline): PRHDT, FYEKMQ (reference sequence). V lost 0 bases to trimming and J lost 3 bases, with 11 bases between them. The CDR3 has 16 amino acids. With regard to this clone: Its antigen remains unidentified.

The TCR was taken from an adult with COVID-19. The sequencing sample was made of naive CD4+ T cells from PBMCs. As for subset: naive CD4+ T cells isolated by negative enrichment. The V gene is TRBV13, the J gene TRBJ1-4; unclear D gene. The CDR3 loop reads CASSLGLRSANEKLFF. The CDR3 DNA follows: TGTGCCAGCAGCTTAGGATTGAGGAGCGCTAATGAAAAACTGTTTTTT.